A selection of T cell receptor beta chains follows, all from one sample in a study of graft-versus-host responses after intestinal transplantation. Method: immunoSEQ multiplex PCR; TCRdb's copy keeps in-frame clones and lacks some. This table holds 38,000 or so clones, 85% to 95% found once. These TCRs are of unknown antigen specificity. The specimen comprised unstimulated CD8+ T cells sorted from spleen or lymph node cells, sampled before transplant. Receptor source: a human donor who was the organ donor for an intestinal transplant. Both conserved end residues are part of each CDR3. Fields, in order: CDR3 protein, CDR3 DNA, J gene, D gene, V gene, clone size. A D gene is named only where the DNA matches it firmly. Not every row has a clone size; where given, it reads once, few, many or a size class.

CDR3 protein: CIWVAQPQHF; CDR3 DNA: TGTATCTGGGTGGCGCAGCCCCAGCATTTT; J gene: TRBJ1-5; D gene: -; V gene: TRBV19; clone size: -
CDR3 protein: CASSLIGGPQETQYF; CDR3 DNA: TGTGCCAGCAGCTTAATTGGGGGCCCGCAAGAGACCCAGTACTTC; J gene: TRBJ2-5; D gene: -; V gene: TRBV7-9; clone size: -
CDR3 protein: CASSPDRGLGYTF; CDR3 DNA: TGTGCCAGCAGTCCGGACAGGGGTCTTGGCTACACCTTC; J gene: TRBJ1-2; D gene: TRBD1; V gene: TRBV6-4; clone size: -
CDR3 protein: CASSYSEERYF; CDR3 DNA: TGTGCCAGCAGTTACTCTGAAGAGCGGTACTTC; J gene: TRBJ2-7; D gene: -; V gene: TRBV6-5; clone size: once
CDR3 protein: CASSPGAGELFF; CDR3 DNA: TGTGCCAGCAGTCCAGGGGCCGGGGAGCTGTTTTTT; J gene: TRBJ2-2; D gene: -; V gene: TRBV27; clone size: -
CDR3 protein: CASSHDRAGSYNSPLHF; CDR3 DNA: TGTGCCAGCAGCCACGACAGGGCGGGCTCCTATAATTCACCCCTCCACTTT; J gene: TRBJ1-6; D gene: TRBD1; V gene: TRBV7-9; clone size: -
CDR3 protein: CASSFLIGDYYEQYF; CDR3 DNA: TGTGCCAGCAGTTTTTTAATTGGAGACTACTACGAGCAGTACTTC; J gene: TRBJ2-7; D gene: -; V gene: TRBV28; clone size: -
CDR3 protein: CASSATDSSYNEQFF; CDR3 DNA: TGTGCCAGTAGTGCCACAGATAGCTCCTACAATGAGCAGTTCTTC; J gene: TRBJ2-1; D gene: -; V gene: TRBV19; clone size: once
CDR3 protein: CASSPGQEYYEQYF; CDR3 DNA: TGTGCCAGCAGCCCGGGTCAGGAATACTACGAGCAGTACTTC; J gene: TRBJ2-7; D gene: -; V gene: TRBV7-3; clone size: -
CDR3 protein: CASSFGTGYGYTF; CDR3 DNA: TGCGCCAGCAGCTTCGGGACCGGTTATGGCTACACCTTC; J gene: TRBJ1-2; D gene: -; V gene: TRBV5-1; clone size: -
CDR3 protein: CASSQDRASGVNDEQFF; CDR3 DNA: TGCGCCAGCAGCCAAGATAGGGCTAGCGGGGTGAACGATGAGCAGTTCTTC; J gene: TRBJ2-1; D gene: TRBD2; V gene: TRBV4-3; clone size: -
CDR3 protein: CASSQDHEQYF; CDR3 DNA: TGCGCCAGCAGCCAAGATCATGAGCAGTACTTC; J gene: TRBJ2-7; D gene: -; V gene: TRBV4-1; clone size: -
CDR3 protein: CASSHPGQNTEAFF; CDR3 DNA: TGCGCCAGCAGCCATCCGGGGCAGAACACTGAAGCTTTCTTT; J gene: TRBJ1-1; D gene: -; V gene: TRBV4-1; clone size: once
CDR3 protein: CSVSLGTAGNSNQPQHF; CDR3 DNA: TGCAGCGTTAGTTTAGGGACAGCAGGAAATAGCAATCAGCCCCAGCATTTT; J gene: TRBJ1-5; D gene: TRBD1; V gene: TRBV29-1; clone size: -
CDR3 protein: CASSLFGQGGSGSYEQYF; CDR3 DNA: TGTGCCAGCAGCTTATTCGGACAGGGGGGGTCTGGCTCCTACGAGCAGTACTTC; J gene: TRBJ2-7; D gene: TRBD1; V gene: TRBV7-8; clone size: once
CDR3 protein: CSVPGTGTAQYF; CDR3 DNA: TGCAGCGTCCCGGGGACAGGGACGGCCCAGTACTTC; J gene: TRBJ2-5; D gene: TRBD1; V gene: TRBV29-1; clone size: once
CDR3 protein: CASSLVAGGITDTQYF; CDR3 DNA: -; J gene: TRBJ2-3; D gene: -; V gene: TRBV13; clone size: -
CDR3 protein: CSTIRDRGSGYTF; CDR3 DNA: TGCAGCACGATCCGGGACAGGGGATCTGGCTACACCTTC; J gene: TRBJ1-2; D gene: TRBD1; V gene: TRBV29-1; clone size: -
CDR3 protein: CASSLSGPLHF; CDR3 DNA: TGTGCCAGCAGCTTATCGGGGCCCCTCCACTTT; J gene: TRBJ1-6; D gene: -; V gene: TRBV5-5; clone size: -
CDR3 protein: CASSLSPNEQFF; CDR3 DNA: TGTGCCAGCAGTTTATCCCCCAATGAGCAGTTCTTC; J gene: TRBJ2-1; D gene: -; V gene: TRBV27; clone size: -
CDR3 protein: CASSQVDRAYEQYF; CDR3 DNA: TGCGCCAGCAGCCAAGTGGACAGGGCCTACGAGCAGTACTTC; J gene: TRBJ2-7; D gene: TRBD1; V gene: TRBV4-3; clone size: -
CDR3 protein: CASSLILVAGAYNEQFF; CDR3 DNA: TGTGCCAGCAGCTTAATATTGGTAGCGGGGGCCTACAATGAGCAGTTCTTC; J gene: TRBJ2-1; D gene: TRBD2; V gene: TRBV7-2; clone size: -
CDR3 protein: CASSWGLLAGVYNEQFF; CDR3 DNA: TGCGCCAGCAGCTGGGGCCTACTAGCGGGGGTTTACAATGAGCAGTTCTTC; J gene: TRBJ2-1; D gene: TRBD2; V gene: TRBV5-1; clone size: -
CDR3 protein: CSVTWSDRANTGELFF; CDR3 DNA: TGCAGCGTTACCTGGTCCGACAGGGCCAACACCGGGGAGCTGTTTTTT; J gene: TRBJ2-2; D gene: TRBD1; V gene: TRBV29-1; clone size: -
CDR3 protein: CASSQDIGEQFF; CDR3 DNA: TGCGCCAGCAGCCAAGACATAGGTGAGCAGTTCTTC; J gene: TRBJ2-1; D gene: -; V gene: TRBV4-3; clone size: -
CDR3 protein: CSAVTAILGTGELFF; CDR3 DNA: TGCAGCGCAGTGACAGCGATCTTAGGAACCGGGGAGCTGTTTTTT; J gene: TRBJ2-2; D gene: -; V gene: TRBV29-1; clone size: -
CDR3 protein: CASSGRNQPQHF; CDR3 DNA: TGTGCCAGCAGTGGCCGAAATCAGCCCCAGCATTTT; J gene: TRBJ1-5; D gene: -; V gene: TRBV2; clone size: -
CDR3 protein: CASSPQGVYEQYF; CDR3 DNA: TGTGCCAGCAGTCCGCAGGGGGTCTACGAGCAGTACTTC; J gene: TRBJ2-7; D gene: TRBD1; V gene: TRBV27; clone size: -
CDR3 protein: CASSVGTDTQYF; CDR3 DNA: TGTGCCAGCAGCGTAGGAACAGATACGCAGTATTTT; J gene: TRBJ2-3; D gene: -; V gene: TRBV9; clone size: -
CDR3 protein: CSVDTSGGSSYNEQFF; CDR3 DNA: TGCAGCGTCGATACTAGCGGGGGAAGTTCCTACAATGAGCAGTTCTTC; J gene: TRBJ2-1; D gene: TRBD2; V gene: TRBV29-1; clone size: -
CDR3 protein: CASSLVHSTNEKLFF; CDR3 DNA: TGCGCCAGCAGCCTCGTCCATTCAACTAATGAAAAACTGTTTTTT; J gene: TRBJ1-4; D gene: -; V gene: TRBV4-1; clone size: -
CDR3 protein: CASGRTGEVEQYF; CDR3 DNA: TGTGCCAGCGGAAGGACAGGGGAGGTCGAGCAGTACTTC; J gene: TRBJ2-7; D gene: TRBD1; V gene: TRBV6-1; clone size: -
CDR3 protein: CASSLGGTGELFF; CDR3 DNA: TGTGCCAGCAGCTTAGGCGGCACCGGGGAGCTGTTTTTT; J gene: TRBJ2-2; D gene: -; V gene: TRBV7-9; clone size: -
CDR3 protein: CSVETGTNEKLFF; CDR3 DNA: TGCAGCGTTGAAACGGGGACTAATGAAAAACTGTTTTTT; J gene: TRBJ1-4; D gene: -; V gene: TRBV29-1; clone size: -
CDR3 protein: CASVIAGQPQHF; CDR3 DNA: TGTGCCAGCGTAATAGCCGGTCAGCCCCAGCATTTT; J gene: TRBJ1-5; D gene: -; V gene: TRBV7-2; clone size: -
CDR3 protein: CASSLAGNYEQYF; CDR3 DNA: TGTGCCAGTAGTTTAGCGGGGAACTACGAGCAGTACTTC; J gene: TRBJ2-7; D gene: TRBD2; V gene: TRBV19; clone size: -
CDR3 protein: CASIITQGGETQYF; CDR3 DNA: TGTGCCAGCATCATAACTCAGGGGGGAGAGACCCAGTACTTC; J gene: TRBJ2-5; D gene: -; V gene: TRBV11-1; clone size: -
CDR3 protein: CASSENRGYNEQFF; CDR3 DNA: TGTGCCAGCAGTGAAAACAGGGGTTACAATGAGCAGTTCTTC; J gene: TRBJ2-1; D gene: TRBD1; V gene: TRBV6-1; clone size: -
CDR3 protein: CASSQERTGSVYIEKLFF; CDR3 DNA: TGCGCCAGCAGCCAAGAACGGACAGGGAGTGTTTATATTGAAAAACTGTTTTTT; J gene: TRBJ1-4; D gene: TRBD1; V gene: TRBV4-3; clone size: -
CDR3 protein: CASSFEISEPQHF; CDR3 DNA: TGTGCCAGCAGCTTTGAGATTTCGGAGCCCCAGCATTTT; J gene: TRBJ1-5; D gene: -; V gene: TRBV11-2; clone size: -
CDR3 protein: CASSQERVQETQYF; CDR3 DNA: TGCGCCAGCAGCCAAGAGCGGGTTCAAGAGACCCAGTACTTC; J gene: TRBJ2-5; D gene: -; V gene: TRBV4-3; clone size: -
CDR3 protein: CASSAGTGGFGYTF; CDR3 DNA: TGTGCCAGCAGTGCCGGGACAGGGGGCTTCGGCTACACCTTC; J gene: TRBJ1-2; D gene: TRBD1; V gene: TRBV6-1; clone size: -